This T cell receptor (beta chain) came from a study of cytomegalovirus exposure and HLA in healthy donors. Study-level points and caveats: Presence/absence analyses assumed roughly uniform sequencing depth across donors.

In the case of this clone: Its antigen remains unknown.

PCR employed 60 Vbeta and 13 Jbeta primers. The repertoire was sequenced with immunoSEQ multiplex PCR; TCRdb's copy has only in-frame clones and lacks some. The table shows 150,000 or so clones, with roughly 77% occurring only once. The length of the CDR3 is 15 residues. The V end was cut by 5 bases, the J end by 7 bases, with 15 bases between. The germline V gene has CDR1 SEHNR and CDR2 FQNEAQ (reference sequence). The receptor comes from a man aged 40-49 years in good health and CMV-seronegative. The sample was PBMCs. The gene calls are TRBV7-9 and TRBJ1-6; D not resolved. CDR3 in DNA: TGTGCCAGCAGCCCCCGTATGGGGAGGAATTCACCCCTCCACTTT. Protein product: CASSPRMGRNSPLHF.